This T cell receptor beta chain emerged from a study of blood T cell repertoires in COVID-19. Trimming at V came to 2 bases and at J to 1 base, leaving 4 bases not matched to a gene. This CDR3 region has 15 residues. The V gene's germline CDR1 is MDHEN and CDR2 SYDVKM. In the source study's methods: For nucleated cells, counts were estimated from reference gene primer amplification. Sequenced by immunoSEQ multiplex PCR; TCRdb stores in-frame clones only, minus some. V and J calls and clone size are given by that table; D and trimming were obtained from the DNA. The profile shows roughly 200,000 clones, 87% of them singletons.

This sequence joins TRBV28 and TRBJ2-5; 7 nucleotides match TRBD2. Sequenced: peripheral blood. This TCR was sampled from a woman aged 18 to 35 who had recovered from COVID-19. The CDR3 DNA reads TGTGCCAGCAGTTTAGGCGGGAGAGGCCAAGAGACCCAGTACTTC. The encoded protein is CASSLGGRGQETQYF.